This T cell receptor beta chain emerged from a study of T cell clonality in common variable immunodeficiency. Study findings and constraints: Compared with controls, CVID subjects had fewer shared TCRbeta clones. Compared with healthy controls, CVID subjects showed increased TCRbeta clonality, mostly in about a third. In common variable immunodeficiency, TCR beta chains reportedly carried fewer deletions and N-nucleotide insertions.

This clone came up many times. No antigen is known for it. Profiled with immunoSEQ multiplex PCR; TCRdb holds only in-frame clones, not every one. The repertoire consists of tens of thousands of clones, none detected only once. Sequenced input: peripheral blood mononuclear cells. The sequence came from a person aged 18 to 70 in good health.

CDR3 sequence: CASSLDRGTDTQYF. CDR3 bases read: TGTGCCAGCAGCTTGGATCGGGGAACAGATACG. The chain links TRBV5-5 to TRBJ2-3, with a possible D match to TRBD2 (5 bases). The read halts 3 residues ahead of the CDR3 end, with the missing end drawn from the germline J gene. The ends were cut back, 0 bases at V and 3 bases at J, with 8 bases in the middle. The CDR3 totals 14 residues. Germline values: CDR1 SGHKS, CDR2 YYEKEE (reference sequence).